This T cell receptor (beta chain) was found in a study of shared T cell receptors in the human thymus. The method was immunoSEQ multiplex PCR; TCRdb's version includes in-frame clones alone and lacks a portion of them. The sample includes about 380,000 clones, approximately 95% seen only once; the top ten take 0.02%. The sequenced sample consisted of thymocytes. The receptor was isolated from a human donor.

This CDR3 is CASSLKVAGVGYNEQFF. As DNA, the CDR3 is TGTGCCAGCAGCTTAAAGGTAGCGGGAGTGGGGTACAATGAGCAGTTCTTC. The V and J genes are TRBV7-8 and TRBJ2-1, with 9 bases identical to TRBD2. Germline CDR1 is SGHVS and CDR2 is FQNEAQ. The CDR3 totals 17 residues. V was pared by 2 bases and J by 4 bases, with 9 bases of the junction left unmatched. Full variable domain (missing parts from reference TRBV7-8 and TRBJ2-1): GAGVSQSPRYKVAKRGQDVALRCDPISGHVSLFWYQQALGQGPEFLTYFQNEAQLDKSGLPSDRFFAERPEGSVSTLKIQRTQQEDSAVYLCASSLKVAGVGYNEQFFGPGTRLTVL.